These T cell receptor beta chains were read from a single sample in a study of blood T cell repertoires in COVID-19. The data were produced by immunoSEQ multiplex PCR, yet TCRdb's version contains in-frame clones alone and is incomplete. The sample gives over 100,000 clones, around 83% of which show up once; less than 1.5% is in the top ten. The sample comprised peripheral blood. The source is a man aged 40-50 years with acute or convalescent COVID-19. The CDR3 runs from the conserved cysteine through the conserved F or W. The D gene is left open where the match is weak. The listing skips clone size in some rows; elsewhere it reads once, few, many or a size class.

TGTGCCAGCAGCCAAGATAGGAGATCACCCCTCCACTTT | CASSQDRRSPLHF | . | TRBJ1-6 | . | TRBV3-1/TRBV3-2
TGCGCCAGCGGCCCTAGCACAGATACGCAGTATTTT | CASGPSTDTQYF | . | TRBJ2-3 | . | TRBV5-1
TGTGCCAGCAGAGACAGGGGCCACGGCTATGGCTACACCTTC | CASRDRGHGYGYTF | TRBD1 | TRBJ1-2 | . | TRBV6-5
TGTGCCAGCAGTTTAGCCCCGGGACTAGCGGGAGAGTTCTTC | CASSLAPGLAGEFF | TRBD2 | TRBJ2-1 | . | TRBV27
TGTGCCAGCAGCCACTATTCCCAAATCGACAATGAGCAGTTCTTC | CASSHYSQIDNEQFF | . | TRBJ2-1 | . | TRBV6-5
TGTGCCAGCAGCTTAGAGGGGGTAGGAGCCCAGCATTTT | CASSLEGVGAQHF | . | TRBJ1-5 | . | TRBV7-6
TGCGCCAGCAGCTTGGAGTACGGGTTAGCCTCCTACGAGCAGTACTTC | CASSLEYGLASYEQYF | . | TRBJ2-7 | . | TRBV5-1
TGTGCCAGCAGCTTAGAGGCGGGCGCGAACTATGGCTACACCTTC | CASSLEAGANYGYTF | . | TRBJ1-2 | once | TRBV11-2
TGTGCCAGCAGTCTACAGGGTTCTGGAAACACCATATATTTT | CASSLQGSGNTIYF | . | TRBJ1-3 | . | TRBV6-5
TGTGCCAGCAGCTTACCGGGAAGCTATGGCTACACCTTC | CASSLPGSYGYTF | . | TRBJ1-2 | once | TRBV5-5
TGTGCCAGCAGTTTGTTCTTCGGGGACAGGTCCTACGAGCAGTACTTC | CASSLFFGDRSYEQYF | TRBD1 | TRBJ2-7 | . | TRBV5-6
TGTGCCAGCAGCTTAGTCAGGGACAATCAGCCCCAGCATTTT | CASSLVRDNQPQHF | . | TRBJ1-5 | . | TRBV7-6
TGTGCCAGCAGCTTAGCACTAGCGGGGGTGAATGAGCAGTTCTTC | CASSLALAGVNEQFF | TRBD2 | TRBJ2-1 | . | TRBV11-3
TGTGCCAGCAGCCCAAGGTCGGGGTCCTTCTCCTACGAGCAGTACTTC | CASSPRSGSFSYEQYF | . | TRBJ2-7 | . | TRBV3-1/TRBV3-2
TGTGCCAGCAGTGAAGTAGCGGGAGGGTACGAGCAGTACTTC | CASSEVAGGYEQYF | TRBD2 | TRBJ2-7 | . | TRBV6-1
TGTGCCAGCAGCCCGCTGCGGACTCTCCGCGGTGGCTACACCTTC | CASSPLRTLRGGYTF | . | TRBJ1-2 | . | TRBV3-1/TRBV3-2
TGTGCCAGCAGCCATGGGTTCCTCGGGAACTACGAGCAGTACTTC | CASSHGFLGNYEQYF | . | TRBJ2-7 | . | TRBV14
TGTGCCAGCAGCTTAGTCGGCGGGAGGAGTTACAATGAGCAGTTCTTC | CASSLVGGRSYNEQFF | TRBD2 | TRBJ2-1 | . | TRBV7-6
TGCGCCAGCAGCCAAGATAGCGGACTAGCGGGGGGCGCCAAGAACTACGAGCAGTACTTC | CASSQDSGLAGGAKNYEQYF | TRBD2 | TRBJ2-7 | . | TRBV4-3
TGTGCCAGCAGCCTAAGCGGGGGGACGCAGTATTTT | CASSLSGGTQYF | TRBD2 | TRBJ2-3 | . | TRBV7-3